Each of the 10 T cell receptor beta chains below was sequenced from the same sample in a study of Graves' ophthalmopathy and Graves' hyperthyroidism. The authors amplified TCR beta CDR3 regions, and they did so from RNA transcripts for repertoire sequencing. An opening RT-PCR round employed HTBI primers and preceded a second-round multiplex PCR. TCRdb re-called the multiplex PCR reads through MiXCR, storing one row per CDR3 protein. The sample yields a few hundred thousand distinct CDR3 sequences, roughly 39% seen once. The source material was peripheral blood or thyroid tissue (not recorded which). These receptors were obtained from an adult man with Graves' hyperthyroidism.

V gene TRBV27 combines with J gene TRBJ2-2, with 11 bases fitting TRBD2. Germline-derived CDR1 and CDR2 are MNHEY and SMNVEV (reference sequence). The CDR3 covers 17 residues. V shed 8 bases, J shed 1 base, and the junction held 9 bases outside the gene matches. This CDR3 is CASGQEGLAENTGELFF. Written as DNA, the CDR3 is TGTGCCAGCGGCCAAGAGGGACTAGCGGAGAACACCGGGGAGCTGTTTTTT.

This clonotype was seen only a few times. The rearrangement links TRBV12-3 or TRBV12-4 to TRBJ2-7; 9 bases agree with TRBD1. Unmatched junction bases numbered 11, after V lost 6 bases and J lost 2 bases. This CDR3 region has 16 residues. The CDR3 DNA reads as TGTGCCAGCAGGCACAGCGGTGACAGGGGGACCTACGAGCAGTACTTC. Its protein is CASRHSGDRGTYEQYF.

This clonotype showed up many times. The chain combines TRBV20-1 with TRBJ1-2, with D unresolved. V lost 1 base, J lost 8 bases, and 11 bases lay in between. Germline V lookup: CDR1 DFQATT, CDR2 SNEGSKA (reference sequence). The CDR3 has 12 residues. The CDR3 protein is CSARVGGIGYTF. The CDR3 DNA reads as TGCAGTGCTAGAGTGGGAGGGATCGGCTACACCTTC.

This clonotype was counted many times. The chain links TRBV20-1 to TRBJ1-2; D remains unclear. The length of the CDR3 is 13 residues. The germline V gene encodes CDR1 DFQATT and CDR2 SNEGSKA (reference sequence). CDR3 amino acids: CSAPSRILYGYTF. The CDR3 coding sequence is TGCAGCGCCCCTTCGCGGATTCTCTATGGCTACACCTTC.

The sample holds many counts of this clonotype. The chain joins TRBV14 to TRBJ2-7, with 7 nucleotides matching TRBD1. CDR3 size: 16 residues. Germline trimming cut 4 bases from V and 0 bases from J; bases unmatched to any gene: 9. CDR1 is SGHDN, CDR2 FVKESK, per germline. As DNA, the CDR3 is TGTGCCAGCAGCCGCCAAGGGGGACAGAGCTCCTACGAGCAGTACTTC. As protein: CASSRQGGQSSYEQYF.

This clonotype occurred many times. V gene TRBV7-9 combines with J gene TRBJ1-5; D is undetermined. The CDR3 consists of 13 residues. The germline V gene encodes CDR1 SEHNR and CDR2 FQNEAQ (reference sequence). The V gene lost 5 bases and the J gene lost 5 bases, with 10 bases spanning the gap. CDR3 bases: TGTGCCAGCAGCCCAAAGACCGATCAGCCCCAGCATTTT. It codes for CASSPKTDQPQHF.

This clonotype was counted ten times or more. J is TRBJ1-2 and V is TRBV12-3 or TRBV12-4; no definite D call. V lost 4 bases and J lost 8, with 17 bases in between. This CDR3 is built from 14 residues. Here the CDR3 reads CASSYRAERDGYTF. For the CDR3, the DNA is TGTGCCAGCAGTTACCGCGCAGAGAGAGACGGCTACACCTTC.

This clonotype has only a few counts. The chain uses TRBV7-6 and TRBJ2-3; possibly TRBD1 for D (5 bases). The ends were cut back, 1 base at V and 2 bases at J, with 7 bases in the middle. CDR1 is SGHVS, CDR2 FNYEAQ, per germline. The CDR3 consists of 14 residues. CDR3 nucleotide sequence: TGTGCCAGCAGCTTAGGACAGCTCACAGATACGCAGTATTTT. Protein sequence: CASSLGQLTDTQYF.

The chain is built from TRBV29-1 and TRBJ1-3, with 7 positions matching TRBD1. Germline V gene data show CDR1 as SQVTM and CDR2 as ANQGSEA. V lost 8 bases to trimming and J lost 0 bases; unmatched junction nucleotides: 13. This CDR3 spans 16 amino acids. The CDR3 spells CSLATGTALSGNTIYF. The CDR3, as DNA: TGCAGCCTAGCCACTGGGACAGCACTCTCTGGAAACACCATATATTTT.

The J gene is TRBJ2-7, the V gene TRBV7-9; TRBD2 agrees at 12 bases. The V gene end was trimmed by 5 bases and the J gene end by 7 bases; junction bases not matched to a gene: 9. The CDR3 totals 15 residues. The germline V gene has CDR1 SEHNR and CDR2 FQNEAQ (reference sequence). The CDR3 sequence: CASSRGLAGYNEQYF. The CDR3 coding sequence is TGTGCCAGCAGCCGGGGACTAGCGGGTTACAATGAGCAGTACTTC.